Many counts were recorded for the clone carrying this T cell receptor (beta chain). This sample is drawn from a study of HIV-infected patients and healthy controls. TCRdb processed the 5' RACE reads anew with MiXCR; each CDR3 protein has one entry. The repertoire holds fewer than 20,000 distinct CDR3 sequences, with roughly a fifth as singletons. The sample comprised CD8+ T cells from blood. The TCR sequence derives from a human donor in good health.

The CDR3 nucleotides are TGTGCCAGCAGCCCGAGCCGGGCAGGGGTTAGCTATGGCTACACCTTC. Its translation is CASSPSRAGVSYGYTF. The chain links TRBV6-5 to TRBJ1-2; tentative D call: TRBD1 (6 bases). V was shortened by 6 bases and J by 4 bases, with 21 bases between the two germline ends. The CDR3 covers 16 residues. Germline V gene lookup returns CDR1 MNHEY and CDR2 SVGAGI.